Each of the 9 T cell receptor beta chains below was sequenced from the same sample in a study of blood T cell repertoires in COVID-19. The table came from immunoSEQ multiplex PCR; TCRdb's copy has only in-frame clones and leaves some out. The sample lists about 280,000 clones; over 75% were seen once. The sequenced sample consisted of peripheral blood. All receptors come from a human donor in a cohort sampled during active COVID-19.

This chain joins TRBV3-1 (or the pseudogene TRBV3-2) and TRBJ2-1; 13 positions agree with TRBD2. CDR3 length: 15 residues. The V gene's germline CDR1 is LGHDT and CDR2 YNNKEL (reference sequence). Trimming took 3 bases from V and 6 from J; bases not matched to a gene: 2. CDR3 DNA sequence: TGTGCCAGCAGCCAGGGACTAGCGGGACTCAATGAGCAGTTCTTC. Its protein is CASSQGLAGLNEQFF.

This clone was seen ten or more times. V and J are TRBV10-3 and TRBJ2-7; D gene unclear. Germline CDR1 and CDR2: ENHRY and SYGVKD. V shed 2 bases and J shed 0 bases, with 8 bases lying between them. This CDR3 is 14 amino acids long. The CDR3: CAISEDGSSYEQYF. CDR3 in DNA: TGTGCCATCAGTGAGGATGGTAGCTCCTACGAGCAGTACTTC.

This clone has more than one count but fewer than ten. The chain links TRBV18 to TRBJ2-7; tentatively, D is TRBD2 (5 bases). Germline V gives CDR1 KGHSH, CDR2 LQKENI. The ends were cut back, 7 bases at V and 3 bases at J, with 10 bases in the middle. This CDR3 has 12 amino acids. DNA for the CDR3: TGTGCCAGCTGTACTAGTAACTACGAGCAGTACTTC. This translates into CASCTSNYEQYF. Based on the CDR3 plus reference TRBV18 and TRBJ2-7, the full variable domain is NAGVMQNPRHLVRRRGQEARLRCSPMKGHSHVYWYRQLPEEGLKFMVYLQKENIIDESGMPKERFSAEFPKEGPSILRIQQVVRGDSAAYFCASCTSNYEQYFGPGTRLTVT.

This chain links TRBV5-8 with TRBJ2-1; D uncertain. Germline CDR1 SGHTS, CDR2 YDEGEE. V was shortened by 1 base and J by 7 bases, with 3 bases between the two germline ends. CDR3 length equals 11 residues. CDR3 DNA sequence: TGTGCCAGCAGCTTGATAAATGAGCAGTTCTTC. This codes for CASSLINEQFF.

For the CDR3, the DNA is TGTGCCAGCAGTTACTCGACAGGGGCAGGAAACACCATATATTTT. Its translation: CASSYSTGAGNTIYF. V gene TRBV6-5 combines with J gene TRBJ1-3; 8 positions match TRBD1. V was clipped by 0 bases and J by 4 bases; unmatched bases: 2. The CDR3 runs 15 residues. Looked up from germline, CDR1 is MNHEY and CDR2 is SVGAGI.

This chain's CDR3 is CASSNRGEGYTF. In nucleotides, the CDR3 is TGTGCCAGCAGTAACAGGGGGGAGGGCTACACCTTC. V is TRBV12-3 or TRBV12-4 and J is TRBJ1-2; TRBD1 aligns across 8 bases. J lost 8 bases, V lost 5 bases, and 4 bases had no gene match. The CDR3 length is 12 residues.

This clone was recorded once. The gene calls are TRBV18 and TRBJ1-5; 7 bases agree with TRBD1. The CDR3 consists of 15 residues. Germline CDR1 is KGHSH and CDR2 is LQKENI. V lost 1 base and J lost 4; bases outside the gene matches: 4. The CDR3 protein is CASSPLGTANQPQHF. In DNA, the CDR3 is TGTGCCAGCTCACCACTTGGGACAGCAAATCAGCCCCAGCATTTT.

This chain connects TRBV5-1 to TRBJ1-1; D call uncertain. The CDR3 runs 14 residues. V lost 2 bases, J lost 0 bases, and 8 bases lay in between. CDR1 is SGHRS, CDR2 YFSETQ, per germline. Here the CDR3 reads CASSFFTMNTEAFF. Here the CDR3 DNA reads TGCGCCAGCAGCTTCTTCACAATGAACACTGAAGCTTTCTTT.

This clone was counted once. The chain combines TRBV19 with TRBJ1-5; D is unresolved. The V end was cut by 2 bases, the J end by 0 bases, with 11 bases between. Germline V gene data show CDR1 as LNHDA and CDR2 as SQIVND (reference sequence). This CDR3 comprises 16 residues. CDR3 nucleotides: TGTGCCAGTAGTATATTACAGACGAGTAGCAATCAGCCCCAGCATTTT. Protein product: CASSILQTSSNQPQHF.